What follows are 3 T cell receptor beta chains derived from one specimen sequenced in a study of Graves' ophthalmopathy and Graves' hyperthyroidism. Amplification of TCR beta CDR3 regions used RNA transcripts. HTBI-primed RT-PCR formed the first round, and a multiplex PCR formed the second. In TCRdb, the multiplex PCR reads were re-called with MiXCR into one record per CDR3 protein. This table has some 750,000 distinct CDR3 sequences, 40% appearing once. What was sequenced was peripheral blood. Receptor source: an adult man with Graves' ophthalmopathy.

The gene calls are TRBV25-1 and TRBJ2-2; D perhaps matches TRBD1 (6 bases). CDR1 is MGHDK and CDR2 is SYGVNS in the germline V gene. V lost 5 bases and J 7 bases, leaving 23 bases between the germline ends. CDR3 length equals 17 residues. CDR3 bases: TGTGCCAGCAGTAAGATCGGGACAAGGATGAGTCACGGGGAGCTGTTTTTT. Amino acid sequence: CASSKIGTRMSHGELFF.

The genes are TRBV7-9 and TRBJ1-5; TRBD1 aligns across 10 bases. Germline-derived CDR1 and CDR2 are SEHNR and FQNEAQ (reference sequence). This CDR3 has 19 amino acids. The V and J ends lost 1 base and 0 bases, in that order; junction bases with no gene match: 9. The CDR3 DNA reads TGTGCCAGCAGCTTAGATAGGGGGACAGGGGCCGATAGCAATCAGCCCCAGCATTTT. It encodes CASSLDRGTGADSNQPQHF.

The chain has TRBV5-1 and TRBJ2-7, with D perhaps assigned TRBD1 or TRBD2 (5 bases each). Trimming took 4 bases from V and 7 from J, leaving 24 bases between them. The CDR3 spans 16 residues. Germline lookup yields CDR1 SGHRS and CDR2 YFSETQ. The CDR3 is CASSQDRGHTPWEQYF. The DNA for the CDR3 is TGCGCCAGCAGCCAAGATCGGGGCCACACGCCTTGGGAGCAGTACTTC.